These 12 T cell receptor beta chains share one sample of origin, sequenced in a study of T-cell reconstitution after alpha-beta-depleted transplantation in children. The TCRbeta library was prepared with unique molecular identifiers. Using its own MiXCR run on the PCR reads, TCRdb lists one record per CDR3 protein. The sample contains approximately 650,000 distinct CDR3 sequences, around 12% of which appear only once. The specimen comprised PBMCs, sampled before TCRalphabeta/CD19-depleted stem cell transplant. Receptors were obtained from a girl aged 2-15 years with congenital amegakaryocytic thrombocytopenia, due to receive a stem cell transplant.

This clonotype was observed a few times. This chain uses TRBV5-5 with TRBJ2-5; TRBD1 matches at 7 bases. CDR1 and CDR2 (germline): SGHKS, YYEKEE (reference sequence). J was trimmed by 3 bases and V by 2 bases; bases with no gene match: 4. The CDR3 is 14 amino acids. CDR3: CASSFPGTEETQYF. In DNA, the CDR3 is TGTGCCAGCAGCTTTCCCGGGACAGAAGAGACCCAGTACTTC. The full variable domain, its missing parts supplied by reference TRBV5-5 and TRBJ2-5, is DAGVTQSPTHLIKTRGQQVTLRCSPISGHKSVSWYQQVLGQGPQFIFQYYEKEERGRGNFPDRFSARQFPNYSSELNVNALLLGDSALYLCASSFPGTEETQYFGPGTRLLVL.

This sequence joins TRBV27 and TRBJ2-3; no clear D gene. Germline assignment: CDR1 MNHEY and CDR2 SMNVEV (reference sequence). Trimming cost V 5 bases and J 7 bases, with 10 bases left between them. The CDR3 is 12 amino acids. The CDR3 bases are TGTGCCAGCAGTCCTACAGCGTATACGCAGTATTTT. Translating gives CASSPTAYTQYF.

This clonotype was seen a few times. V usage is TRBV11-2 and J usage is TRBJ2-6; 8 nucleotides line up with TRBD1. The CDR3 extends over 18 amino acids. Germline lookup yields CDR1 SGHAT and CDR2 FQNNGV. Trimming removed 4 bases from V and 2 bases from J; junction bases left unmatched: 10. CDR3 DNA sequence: TGTGCCAGCAGCTCCCCCCGGGACAGGCTAACTGGGGCCAACGTCCTGACTTTC. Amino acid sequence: CASSSPRDRLTGANVLTF.

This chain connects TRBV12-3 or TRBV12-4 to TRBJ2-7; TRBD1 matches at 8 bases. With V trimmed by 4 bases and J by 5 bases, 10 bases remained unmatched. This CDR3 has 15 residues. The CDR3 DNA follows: TGTGCCAGCAGTTACAAGGAACAGGGGGGCCACGAGCAGTACTTC. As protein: CASSYKEQGGHEQYF.

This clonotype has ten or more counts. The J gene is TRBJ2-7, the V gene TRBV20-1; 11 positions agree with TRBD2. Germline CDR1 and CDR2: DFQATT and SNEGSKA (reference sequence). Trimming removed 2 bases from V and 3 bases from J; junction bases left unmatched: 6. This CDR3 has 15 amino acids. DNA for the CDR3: TGCAGTGCTAGACCCGGGACTAGCGGTTACTACGAGCAGTACTTC. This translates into CSARPGTSGYYEQYF.

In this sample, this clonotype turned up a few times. In DNA form, the CDR3 reads TGTGCCAGCAGCTTGAGTATGTGGGAGCAGTTCTTC. It translates to CASSLSMWEQFF. The rearrangement joins TRBV5-5 to TRBJ2-1; no firm D call. Trimming took 1 base from V and 10 from J, leaving 9 bases between them. The CDR3 runs to 12 residues. CDR1 and CDR2 (germline): SGHKS, YYEKEE (reference sequence).

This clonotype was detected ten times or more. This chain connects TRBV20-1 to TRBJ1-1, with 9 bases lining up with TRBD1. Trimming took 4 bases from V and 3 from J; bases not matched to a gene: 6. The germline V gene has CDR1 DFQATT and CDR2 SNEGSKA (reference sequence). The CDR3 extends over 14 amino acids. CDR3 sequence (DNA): TGCAGTGCTATCGTACGACAGGGGGACACTGAAGCTTTCTTT. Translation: CSAIVRQGDTEAFF.

As DNA, the CDR3 is TGTGCCAGCAGCCCCCGGACAGGAGTAAACTATGGCTACACCTTC. This codes for CASSPRTGVNYGYTF. The chain uses TRBV7-9 and TRBJ1-2, with 7 positions matching TRBD1. Germline V CDR1 and CDR2: SEHNR, FQNEAQ (reference sequence). The junction had 8 bases not matched to a gene; V was cut back by 5 bases and J by 2 bases. There are 15 residues in the CDR3.

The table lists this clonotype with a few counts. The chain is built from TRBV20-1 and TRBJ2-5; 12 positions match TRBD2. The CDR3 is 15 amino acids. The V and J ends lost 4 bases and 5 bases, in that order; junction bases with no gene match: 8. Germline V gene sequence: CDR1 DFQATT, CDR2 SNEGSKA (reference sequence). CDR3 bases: TGCAGTGCTATAAGACTAGCGGGAGCGGGGGAGACCCAGTACTTC. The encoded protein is CSAIRLAGAGETQYF.

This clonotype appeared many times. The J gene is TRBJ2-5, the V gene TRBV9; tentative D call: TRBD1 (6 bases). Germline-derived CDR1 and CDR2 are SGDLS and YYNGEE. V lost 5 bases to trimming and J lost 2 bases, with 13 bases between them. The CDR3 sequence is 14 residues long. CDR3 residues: CASSVQGGQETQYF. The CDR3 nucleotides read TGTGCCAGCAGTGTACAGGGTGGTCAAGAGACCCAGTACTTC. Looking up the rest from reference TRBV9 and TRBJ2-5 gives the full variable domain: DSGVTQTPKHLITATGQRVTLRCSPRSGDLSVYWYQQSLDQGLQFLIQYYNGEERAKGNILERFSAQQFPDLHSELNLSSLELGDSALYFCASSVQGGQETQYFGPGTRLLVL.

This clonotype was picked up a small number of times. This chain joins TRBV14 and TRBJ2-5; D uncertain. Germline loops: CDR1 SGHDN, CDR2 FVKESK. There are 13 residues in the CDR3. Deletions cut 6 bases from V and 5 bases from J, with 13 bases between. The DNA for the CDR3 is TGTGCCAGCAGTCCAGGCCTTGTGGAGACCCAGTACTTC. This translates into CASSPGLVETQYF.

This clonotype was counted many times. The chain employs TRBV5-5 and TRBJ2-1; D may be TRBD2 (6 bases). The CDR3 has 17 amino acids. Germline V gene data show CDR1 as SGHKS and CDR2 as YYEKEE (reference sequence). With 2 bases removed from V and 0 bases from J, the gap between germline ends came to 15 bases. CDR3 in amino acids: CASSFHYAGSSYNEQFF. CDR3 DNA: TGTGCCAGCAGCTTTCATTATGCGGGGAGCTCCTACAATGAGCAGTTCTTC.